A single sample is the source of the 14 T cell receptor beta chains below, sequenced in a study of yellow fever vaccine responses in identical twins. MiXCR, run by TCRdb on the RT-PCR reads, gives a single entry per CDR3 protein. The sample includes 6,900 or so distinct CDR3 sequences, about 83% of them seen just once. The sequencing here drew on T cells from blood (PBMCs), unsorted or a sorted subset (not recorded which), taken before or after yellow fever vaccination (not recorded which). These receptors were taken from a young woman who received the yellow fever vaccine.

This clonotype was counted once. This chain connects TRBV2 to TRBJ2-1; D is undetermined. The CDR3 loop spans 13 amino acids. Germline CDR1 reads SNHLY; CDR2 reads FYNNEI. Between the trimmed V and J ends, which lost 10 bases and 5 bases, there was a span of 15 bases. CDR3 amino acids: CANTYELHNEQFF. In DNA form, the CDR3 reads TGTGCCAACACTTACGAATTGCACAATGAGCAGTTCTTC.

The J gene is TRBJ1-1, the V gene TRBV29-1; no clear D gene. The CDR3 sequence is 14 residues long. With 3 bases removed from V and 4 bases from J, the gap between germline ends came to 15 bases. From germline, CDR1 is SQVTM and CDR2 ANQGSEA. The CDR3 DNA reads TGCAGCGTTGAGACGCCGGGGTGGGGCACTGAAGCTTTCTTT. Translating gives CSVETPGWGTEAFF. Looking up the rest from reference TRBV29-1 and TRBJ1-1 gives the full variable domain: SAVISQKPSRDICQRGTSLTIQCQVDSQVTMMFWYRQQPGQSLTLIATANQGSEATYESGFVIDKFPISRPNLTFSTLTVSNMSPEDSSIYLCSVETPGWGTEAFFGQGTRLTVV.

This chain uses TRBV29-1 with TRBJ2-7; D not certain. The CDR3 loop spans 12 amino acids. V was trimmed by 3 bases and J by 1 base, leaving 7 bases between them. In germline, CDR1 is SQVTM, CDR2 ANQGSEA. CDR3 coding DNA: TGCAGCGTTGAGGTGGGATCCTACGAGCAGTACTTC. The encoded protein is CSVEVGSYEQYF.

The gene calls are TRBV7-9 and TRBJ2-5; 7 nucleotides align to TRBD1. Trimming at V came to 3 bases and at J to 2 bases, leaving 12 bases not matched to a gene. This CDR3 has 17 amino acids. Per the germline V gene, CDR1 is SEHNR and CDR2 is FQNEAQ (reference sequence). The CDR3 nucleotides are TGTGCCAGCAGCTTTCTTACCCGGGACAGAAGACAAGAGACCCAGTACTTC. Translation: CASSFLTRDRRQETQYF. Filled out from reference TRBV7-9 and TRBJ2-5, the complete variable domain reads DTGVSQNPRHKITKRGQNVTFRCDPISEHNRLYWYRQTLGQGPEFLTYFQNEAQLEKSRLLSDRFSAERPKGSFSTLEIQRTEQGDSAMYLCASSFLTRDRRQETQYFGPGTRLLVL.

The chain is built from TRBV28 and TRBJ2-2, with TRBD1 matching over 7 bases. Germline CDR1 MDHEN, CDR2 SYDVKM. This CDR3 region has 13 residues. V shed 8 bases, J shed 6 bases, and the junction held 6 bases outside the gene matches. The CDR3 coding sequence is TGTGCCAGCGGGGACAGCGGAGCCGGGGAGCTGTTTTTT. Translation: CASGDSGAGELFF. The complete variable domain, with remaining parts taken from reference TRBV28 and TRBJ2-2, reads DVKVTQSSRYLVKRTGEKVFLECVQDMDHENMFWYRQDPGLGLRLIYFSYDVKMKEKGDIPEGYSVSREKKERFSLILESASTNQTSMYLCASGDSGAGELFFGEGSRLTVL.

The chain joins TRBV27 to TRBJ2-1, with D possibly TRBD1 on 6 matching bases. Germline V gene sequence: CDR1 MNHEY, CDR2 SMNVEV (reference sequence). The CDR3 has 13 residues. Trimming cost V 2 bases and J 7 bases, with 9 bases left between them. CDR3 loop: CASSLTGYNEQFF. The CDR3 DNA follows: TGTGCCAGCAGTTTAACAGGGTATAATGAGCAGTTCTTC.

V gene TRBV11-2 combines with J gene TRBJ2-7, with D hard to call. Germline V gives CDR1 SGHAT, CDR2 FQNNGV. The V gene lost 1 base and the J gene lost 2 bases, with 6 bases spanning the gap. The CDR3 has 13 residues. This CDR3 reads CASSLVTAYEQYF. The CDR3, as DNA: TGTGCCAGCAGCTTAGTCACGGCCTACGAGCAGTACTTC.

The chain uses TRBV28 and TRBJ2-7; no clear D. V was shortened by 6 bases and J by 6 bases, with 15 bases between the two germline ends. Per germline, CDR1 MDHEN and CDR2 SYDVKM. This CDR3 is built from 13 residues. The CDR3 spells CASSFRYISEQYF. In DNA form, the CDR3 reads TGTGCCAGCAGCTTCCGATACATCTCCGAGCAGTACTTC. Variable domain in full (rest from reference TRBV28 and TRBJ2-7): DVKVTQSSRYLVKRTGEKVFLECVQDMDHENMFWYRQDPGLGLRLIYFSYDVKMKEKGDIPEGYSVSREKKERFSLILESASTNQTSMYLCASSFRYISEQYFGPGTRLTVT.

The chain links TRBV11-2 to TRBJ2-7, with D possibly being TRBD2 (5 bases). Germline values: CDR1 SGHAT, CDR2 FQNNGV. This CDR3 is 13 amino acids long. Trimming took off 8 bases at V and 7 bases at J, with 18 bases between the two ends. In DNA form, the CDR3 reads TGTGCCAGCTTCACGCCCGGGGATGGGGAGCAGTACTTC. It encodes CASFTPGDGEQYF.

This clonotype was counted once. The J gene is TRBJ1-6, the V gene TRBV5-1; no clear D. Per germline, CDR1 SGHRS and CDR2 YFSETQ. The length of the CDR3 is 14 residues. Trimming stripped 1 base from V and 8 bases from J, with 10 bases between. CDR3 in amino acids: CASSLSIGDSPLHF. In DNA form, the CDR3 reads TGCGCCAGCAGCTTGAGCATTGGGGATTCACCCCTCCACTTT.

This chain links TRBV27 with TRBJ2-1; 10 nucleotides align to TRBD2. V was clipped by 4 bases and J by 5 bases; unmatched bases: 8. Germline CDR1 is MNHEY and CDR2 is SMNVEV (reference sequence). This CDR3 is built from 16 residues. The DNA of the CDR3 is TGTGCCAGCAGTTGGTCTAGCGGGAGTTTGGACAATGAGCAGTTCTTC. It encodes CASSWSSGSLDNEQFF.

The rearrangement joins TRBV11-1 to TRBJ1-1; 7 bases line up with TRBD1. The CDR3 sequence is 16 residues long. The germline CDR1 and CDR2 sequences are SGHAT and FQDESV (reference sequence). Losses at the gene ends were 0 bases for V and 2 bases for J; bases not matched to a gene: 6. The CDR3 DNA reads TGTGCCAGCAGCTTAGCGGAAGGGGGCGTAAACACTGAAGCTTTCTTT. Its protein product is CASSLAEGGVNTEAFF.

The rearrangement joins TRBV7-2 to TRBJ1-1; D is unresolved. V was pared by 1 base and J by 7 bases, with 13 bases between. The CDR3 has 14 amino acids. Germline CDR1 SGHTA, CDR2 FQGNSA. This CDR3 reads CASSLDLPPSEAFF. CDR3 nucleotides: TGTGCCAGCAGCTTAGACTTGCCCCCGAGTGAAGCTTTCTTT.

The chain joins TRBV7-9 to TRBJ2-2; tentative D call: TRBD2 (5 bases). Trimming took 4 bases from V and 2 from J, leaving 11 bases between them. CDR3 length equals 15 residues. The germline V gene encodes CDR1 SEHNR and CDR2 FQNEAQ (reference sequence). The CDR3 DNA sequence: TGTGCCAGCAGCTCATCCGGGATAAACACCGGGGAGCTGTTTTTT. Encoded protein: CASSSSGINTGELFF.